The 19 T cell receptor beta chains reported below all come from one sample, sequenced in a study of Graves' ophthalmopathy and Graves' hyperthyroidism. RNA served as the template for amplifying TCR beta CDR3 regions. First-round RT-PCR used HTBI primers; second-round multiplex PCR followed. TCRdb processed the multiplex PCR reads anew with MiXCR; each CDR3 protein has one entry. This sample yields roughly 1.1 million distinct CDR3 sequences, of which about two fifths are seen a single time; 8.5% to 14% belongs to the top ten. Specimen: peripheral blood or thyroid tissue (not recorded which). These receptors were obtained from an adult man with Graves' hyperthyroidism.

The V call is TRBV29-1, the J call TRBJ2-5; D is possibly TRBD1 (5 bases). V was shortened by 8 bases and J by 7 bases, with 17 bases between the two germline ends. This CDR3 is built from 12 residues. From germline, CDR1 is SQVTM and CDR2 ANQGSEA. Here the CDR3 DNA reads TGCAGCAGCCGACCAGGGTTAGGGACCCAGTACTTC. It yields the protein CSSRPGLGTQYF.

In this sample, this clonotype turned up a few times. The chain employs TRBV9 and TRBJ2-7, with no clear D. Trimming took 0 bases from V and 5 from J, leaving 12 bases between them. This CDR3 is built from 14 residues. In germline, CDR1 is SGDLS, CDR2 YYNGEE. The CDR3 sequence: CASSVDAEWNEQYF. The DNA of the CDR3 is TGTGCCAGCAGCGTAGACGCAGAATGGAACGAGCAGTACTTC.

The rearrangement links TRBV11-1 to TRBJ2-2; D is undetermined. Germline CDR1 and CDR2: SGHAT and FQDESV (reference sequence). With 1 base removed from V and 4 bases from J, the gap between germline ends came to 10 bases. CDR3 length: 15 residues. The CDR3 loop reads CASSLGRQLTGELFF. CDR3 nucleotides: TGTGCCAGCAGCTTAGGTCGTCAGCTCACCGGGGAGCTGTTTTTT. Supplemented by reference TRBV11-1 and TRBJ2-2, the full variable domain reads EAEVAQSPRYKITEKSQAVAFWCDPISGHATLYWYRQILGQGPELLVQFQDESVVDDSQLPKDRFSAERLKGVDSTLKIQPAELGDSAMYLCASSLGRQLTGELFFGEGSRLTVL.

To note about this clonotype: As the CDR3 is not closed by the conserved phenylalanine or tryptophan, this likely results from a read error. Because the CDR3's place on the DNA is in doubt, the DNA is left out and the CDR3 is given as listed by TCRdb. The chain is built from TRBV29-1 and TRBJ2-2. CDR1 SQVTM and CDR2 ANQGSEA come from the germline V gene. The length of the CDR3 is 13 amino acids, counting both ends. CDR3 region: CSVASGWHRGAVV.

J is TRBJ1-1 and V is TRBV2, with 8 bases aligning to TRBD1. J lost 3 bases, V lost 5 bases, and 8 bases had no gene match. The CDR3 sequence is 15 residues long. CDR1 is SNHLY, CDR2 FYNNEI, per germline. This CDR3 reads CASSNPGGGYTEAFF. DNA for the CDR3: TGTGCCAGCAGTAACCCAGGGGGCGGGTACACTGAAGCTTTCTTT.

The table lists this clonotype with a count of one. The rearrangement uses TRBV2 and TRBJ2-5; 13 positions match TRBD2. The CDR3 spans 19 residues. J was trimmed by 5 bases and V by 6 bases; bases with no gene match: 18. CDR1 and CDR2 (germline): SNHLY, FYNNEI. The CDR3 region has the DNA TGTGCCAGCAGCAGGCTCCAGAGGACTAGCGGGAGCCTTGGGGAGACCCAGTACTTC. Its translation is CASSRLQRTSGSLGETQYF.

Remarks on this clonotype: Given the absence of the conserved phenylalanine or tryptophan at the CDR3 end, a read error is likely. The V call is TRBV2, the J call TRBJ2-2; D is possibly TRBD1 (6 bases). The CDR3 runs to 15 residues. With 6 bases removed from V and 1 base from J, the gap between germline ends came to 12 bases. The germline CDR1 and CDR2 sequences are SNHLY and FYNNEI. DNA of the CDR3: TGTGCCAGCAGCCACGGACAGATGAACACCGGGGAGCTGTTTTCT. This sequence encodes CASSHGQMNTGELFS.

Notes on this clonotype: A much larger clone differs from this one at a single base, so this may be a read error. The chain carries TRBV20-1 and TRBJ1-1; D gene ambiguous. CDR1 is DFQATT, CDR2 SNEGSKA, per germline (reference sequence). The CDR3 consists of 12 residues. The CDR3 coding sequence is TGCAATGCTAGAGTGGCAGACACTGAAGCTTTCTTT. Its translation: CNARVADTEAFF.

CDR3 region: CASSTRGSYEQYF. The CDR3, as DNA: TGTGCCAGCAGCACACGAGGCTCCTACGAGCAGTACTTC. The chain carries TRBV7-6 and TRBJ2-7; no firm D call. Germline loops: CDR1 SGHVS, CDR2 FNYEAQ. The germline V and J ends were trimmed by 5 bases and 0 bases, with 8 bases remaining between them. The CDR3 covers 13 residues. The whole variable domain, remainder taken from reference TRBV7-6 and TRBJ2-7, is GAGVSQSPRYKVTKRGQDVALRCDPISGHVSLYWYRQALGQGPEFLTYFNYEAQQDKSGLPNDRFSAERPEGSISTLTIQRTEQRDSAMYRCASSTRGSYEQYFGPGTRLTVT.

This clonotype occurred many times. CDR3: CASSEFRWAENSSGANVLTF. In DNA, the CDR3 is TGTGCCAGCAGCGAATTTCGTTGGGCAGAGAATAGCTCTGGGGCCAACGTCCTGACTTTC. The rearrangement joins TRBV7-8 to TRBJ2-6; D call uncertain. The CDR3 is made up of 20 amino acids. Germline values: CDR1 SGHVS, CDR2 FQNEAQ. The V and J ends lost 5 bases and 0 bases respectively, with 23 bases between them.

The rearrangement links TRBV20-1 to TRBJ1-6; perhaps TRBD1 as D (6 bases). Looked up from germline, CDR1 is DFQATT and CDR2 is SNEGSKA (reference sequence). This CDR3 spans 15 amino acids. Trimming shortened V by 6 bases and J by 9 bases, and 21 bases separated the two germline ends. The CDR3 DNA reads as TGCAGTGCCACTCGAACGACAGGCTGGACTTCACCCCTCCACTTT. It encodes CSATRTTGWTSPLHF.

V gene TRBV2 combines with J gene TRBJ2-7; 9 positions match TRBD1. The CDR3 length is 15 residues. The V gene's germline CDR1 is SNHLY and CDR2 FYNNEI. The V gene end was trimmed by 6 bases and the J gene end by 5 bases; junction bases not matched to a gene: 11. The CDR3 sequence: CASSSPGQGGHEQYF. CDR3 sequence (DNA): TGTGCCAGCAGCTCCCCGGGACAGGGTGGCCACGAGCAGTACTTC.

The table lists this clonotype with many counts. V gene TRBV20-1 combines with J gene TRBJ2-5, with D hard to call. Germline V gene sequence: CDR1 DFQATT, CDR2 SNEGSKA (reference sequence). V lost 3 bases and J 5 bases, leaving 16 bases between the germline ends. The CDR3 has 14 amino acids. CDR3 protein: CSARTRFSLETQYF. CDR3 in DNA: TGCAGTGCTAGGACGAGATTTTCCTTGGAGACCCAGTACTTC.

For this clonotype: A much larger clone is a single base away; this may be a read error. This sequence joins TRBV29-1 and TRBJ2-5; D not resolved. The CDR3 is made up of 12 amino acids. Germline assignment: CDR1 SQVTM and CDR2 ANQGSEA. Deletions cut 4 bases from V and 7 bases from J, with 13 bases between. CDR3 DNA sequence: TGCAGCGTTGTAGTGCCGGGCGGGACCCAGTACTTC. Encoded protein: CSVVVPGGTQYF.

This clonotype was counted many times. V is TRBV19 and J is TRBJ1-6; 7 bases agree with TRBD1. The CDR3 loop spans 14 amino acids. The ends lost 5 bases at V and 8 bases at J; junction bases unmatched: 6. In germline, CDR1 is LNHDA, CDR2 SQIVND (reference sequence). Written as DNA, the CDR3 is TGTGCCAGTAGTTACAGGGGAATGGATTCACCCCTCCACTTT. This codes for CASSYRGMDSPLHF.

This clonotype has at least ten counts. This chain joins TRBV10-3 and TRBJ1-1; D is undetermined. Trimming stripped 8 bases from V and 4 bases from J, with 8 bases between. The CDR3 is 11 amino acids. Germline CDR1 is ENHRY and CDR2 is SYGVKD. In DNA form, the CDR3 reads TGTGCCATCTCGGGTCGCACTGAAGCTTTCTTT. It encodes CAISGRTEAFF.

The rearrangement uses TRBV29-1 and TRBJ2-4; possible D gene TRBD1, 6 bases. The V gene's germline CDR1 is SQVTM and CDR2 ANQGSEA. With 4 bases removed from V and 6 bases from J, the gap between germline ends came to 13 bases. The CDR3 sequence is 13 residues long. Here the CDR3 DNA reads TGCAGCGTTGTTTACAGGGTTGGAAACATTCAGTACTTC. This sequence encodes CSVVYRVGNIQYF.

In this sample, this clonotype turned up many times. V is TRBV10-3 and J is TRBJ2-7; 9 bases map to TRBD1. The CDR3 consists of 14 residues. Germline lookup yields CDR1 ENHRY and CDR2 SYGVKD. J was trimmed by 6 bases and V by 6 bases; bases with no gene match: 9. The chain's CDR3 is CAISTVRQGGEQYF. The DNA of the CDR3 is TGTGCCATCAGCACAGTCAGACAGGGGGGCGAGCAGTACTTC.

This chain uses TRBV12-3 or TRBV12-4 with TRBJ2-6; 7 nucleotides align to TRBD2. This CDR3 region has 14 residues. The ends lost 3 bases at V and 5 bases at J; junction bases unmatched: 1. CDR3 DNA sequence: TGTGCCAGCAGTTTCGGGGGGAGGGCCAACGTCCTGACTTTC. It codes for CASSFGGRANVLTF.